The entry below gives a single T cell receptor (beta chain) sequence along with its context. Its antigen is unidentified. Unique molecular identifiers were used to barcode this TCRbeta library. TCRdb redid the calling of the PCR reads with MiXCR, one entry per CDR3 protein. This sample carries 200,000 to 250,000 distinct CDR3 sequences, roughly a tenth of them seen once, and the ten largest clones take 28%. The source of the sample is a study of T-cell reconstitution after alpha-beta-depleted transplantation in children. Deletions cut 5 bases from V and 5 bases from J, with 24 bases between. The length of the CDR3 is 17 residues. General observations from the study: After transplant, high TCRbeta diversity at day 60 in some patients arose from surviving recipient T cells and thymic progenitors. Reports say that about two months after transplant, the alpha-beta T cells came out of several hundred graft clones that had expanded. Newly made T cells mostly supplied T-cell counts and diversity one year after transplant.

The sequences come from PBMCs, collected before TCRalphabeta/CD19-depleted stem cell transplant. The V call is TRBV12-3 or TRBV12-4, the J call TRBJ1-1; tentatively, D is TRBD1 (5 bases). The receptor's source is a child less than two years old with acute myeloid leukemia, due to receive a stem cell transplant. The CDR3 sequence is CASSKHAPQGGRTEAFF. DNA for the CDR3: TGTGCCAGCAGTAAACACGCCCCCCAGGGAGGCAGAACTGAAGCTTTCTTT.